This record covers a single T cell receptor beta chain. Its antigen is still unknown. The PCR made use of 60 Vbeta and 13 Jbeta primers. Libraries were prepared by immunoSEQ multiplex PCR; TCRdb keeps only in-frame clonotypes and omits some of them. Here the sample spans approximately 150,000 clones, 77% being singletons. This entry comes from a study of cytomegalovirus exposure and HLA in healthy donors. Study-wide results and caveats: Most TCR sequences were rare, but some public TCRs occurred in many donors. Later analysis found that TCR beta chains associated with HLA were more clonally expanded than other, equally common chains. The only immune exposure information that was available was CMV serostatus. Previously analyzed data showed that most TCR beta V segments were productive at a frequency of about 90% or about 30%.

Losses at the gene ends were 4 bases for V and 11 bases for J; bases not matched to a gene: 9. There are 14 residues in the CDR3. CDR1 and CDR2 from the germline V gene are SGHNT and YYREEE (reference sequence). This chain connects TRBV5-4 to TRBJ1-6; 7 bases match TRBD1. Sequencing input: PBMCs. This receptor was identified in a female donor in good health and CMV-seronegative. CDR3 DNA sequence: TGTGCCAGCAGCCGGGACAGCGGGTATCCACCCCTCCACTTT. Translation gives CASSRDSGYPPLHF.